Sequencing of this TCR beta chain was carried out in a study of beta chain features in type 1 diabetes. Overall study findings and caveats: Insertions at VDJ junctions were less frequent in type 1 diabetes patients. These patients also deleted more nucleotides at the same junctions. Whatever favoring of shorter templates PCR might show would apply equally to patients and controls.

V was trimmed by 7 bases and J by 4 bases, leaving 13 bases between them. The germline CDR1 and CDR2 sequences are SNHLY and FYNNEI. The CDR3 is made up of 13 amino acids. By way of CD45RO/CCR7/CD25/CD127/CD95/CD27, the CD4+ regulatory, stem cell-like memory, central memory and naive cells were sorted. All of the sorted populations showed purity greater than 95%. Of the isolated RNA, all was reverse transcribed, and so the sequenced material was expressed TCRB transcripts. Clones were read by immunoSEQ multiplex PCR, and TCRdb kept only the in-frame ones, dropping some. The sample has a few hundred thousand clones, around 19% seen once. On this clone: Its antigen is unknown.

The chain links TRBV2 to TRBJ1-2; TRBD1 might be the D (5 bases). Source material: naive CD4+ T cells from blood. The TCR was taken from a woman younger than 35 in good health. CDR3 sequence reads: CASTKGAAYGYTF. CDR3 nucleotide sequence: TGTGCCAGCACGAAAGGGGCGGCCTATGGCTACACCTTC.